This is a list of T cell receptor beta chains from one sample in a study of response to subunit inactivated influenza vaccine. TCRdb re-called the RT-PCR reads through MiXCR, storing one row per CDR3 protein. The table records around 530,000 distinct CDR3 sequences, 16% of them present only once. Sequencing was performed on CD4+ T cells sorted from PBMCs, taken around 25 months after vaccination. These receptors all stem from a man in his fifties or sixties who received an inactivated influenza vaccine. Both conserved end residues are part of each CDR3. The D gene is left open where the match is weak. Clone size, where shown, is once, few, many, or a class for clones that have expanded.

d_call,v_call,j_call,clone_size,cdr3_nt,cdr3_aa
.,TRBV11-2,TRBJ2-7,.,TGTGCCAGCAGCTTAGTTCCCTCCCCGCAACGAGACGAGCAGTACTTC,CASSLVPSPQRDEQYF
.,TRBV6-1,TRBJ2-3,few,TGTGGGACGAGAGGAGCCTCAGCAGATACGCAGTATTTT,CGTRGASADTQYF
TRBD1,TRBV4-2,TRBJ1-1,few,TGTGCCAGCAGCCAAGACAACAGGGGGAACACTGAAGCTTTCTTT,CASSQDNRGNTEAFF
TRBD1,TRBV12-3/TRBV12-4,TRBJ2-7,.,TGTGCCAGCAGTCGTAGAGGACAGGGGATGGTCGAGCAGTACTTC,CASSRRGQGMVEQYF
.,TRBV3-1,TRBJ2-1,.,TGTGCCAGCAGCCCTAGGGCGGGAACGGGTGAGCAGTTCTTC,CASSPRAGTGEQFF
TRBD1,TRBV28,TRBJ1-5,.,TGTGCCAGCAGTTTAGGACAGGGATACGGCAATCAGCCCCAGCATTTT,CASSLGQGYGNQPQHF
.,TRBV18,TRBJ2-1,.,TGTGCCAGCTCACGAACTACCGACAATGAGCAGTTCTTC,CASSRTTDNEQFF
.,TRBV21-1,TRBJ2-5,few,TGTGCCAGCAAAGGGAGAGGGGCTAGGAACCAAGAGACCCAGTACTTC,CASKGRGARNQETQYF
.,TRBV20-1,TRBJ2-7,few,TGCAGTGCTACAACAACAGGGTACGAGCAGTACTTC,CSATTTGYEQYF
TRBD1,TRBV11-2,TRBJ2-2,few,TGTGCCAGCAGCTTGGGGACAGGGGACACCGGGGAGCTGTTTTTT,CASSLGTGDTGELFF
.,TRBV7-2,TRBJ1-4,few,TGTGCCAGCAGCCCGCTGGAAAACAATGAAAAACTGTTTTTT,CASSPLENNEKLFF
.,TRBV24-1,TRBJ2-3,.,TGTGCCACCAGTGACCCCCACGGGGCTGGAGATACGCAGTATTTT,CATSDPHGAGDTQYF
.,TRBV7-7,TRBJ2-5,few,TGTGCTAGCAGCTTACTAGGCACCGAAGAGACCCAGTACTTC,CASSLLGTEETQYF
TRBD1,TRBV29-1,TRBJ2-3,few,TGCAGCGCTTCGACAGGGTTTACAGATACGCAGTATTTT,CSASTGFTDTQYF
.,TRBV29-1,TRBJ2-3,.,TGCAGCGTTCGCGACGGGAGAACAGATACGCAGTATTTT,CSVRDGRTDTQYF
TRBD1,TRBV20-1,TRBJ1-2,.,TGCAGTGCTAGTGGGGACAGGGGTGGCTACACCTTC,CSASGDRGGYTF
TRBD2,TRBV27,TRBJ2-7,few,TGTGCCAGCAGTATTAGCGGGATCTCCTACGAGCAGTACTTC,CASSISGISYEQYF